Listed below are T cell receptor beta chains from one sample, sequenced in a study of Graves' ophthalmopathy and Graves' hyperthyroidism. A single record per CDR3 protein comes from TCRdb applying MiXCR to the multiplex PCR reads. The sample yields about 550,000 distinct CDR3 sequences, 39% seen once. The specimen sequenced was peripheral blood or thyroid tissue (not recorded which). The receptors were gathered from an adult man with Graves' hyperthyroidism. Each CDR3 is given with its conserved first and last residue. Fields, in order: J gene, D gene, V gene, clone size, CDR3 protein, CDR3 DNA. D genes are given only for firm matches. Part of the rows lack a size; the others show once, few, many or a class for expanded clones.

TRBJ2-3 | NA | TRBV7-7 | NA | CASSARTDTQYF | TGTGCTAGCAGCGCTAGAACAGATACGCAGTATTTT
TRBJ1-5 | NA | TRBV6-2/TRBV6-3 | NA | CASGISRPQPQHF | TGTGCCAGCGGAATTAGCAGACCTCAGCCCCAGCATTTT
TRBJ2-2 | TRBD2 | TRBV2 | many | CASMGGRGTGELFF | TGTGCCAGCATGGGCGGGAGGGGAACCGGGGAGCTGTTTTTT
TRBJ1-2 | TRBD1 | TRBV10-3 | many | CAISEGTDYGYTF | TGTGCCATCAGTGAGGGGACAGATTATGGCTACACCTTC
TRBJ1-3 | TRBD1 | TRBV2 | NA | CASSRQGMGNTIYF | TGTGCCAGCTCACGACAGGGGATGGGAAACACCATATATTTT
TRBJ1-2 | TRBD1 | TRBV9 | few | CASSVASIFGGQPAYGYTF | TGTGCCAGCAGCGTAGCTTCCATATTCGGGGGACAGCCAGCCTATGGCTACACCTTC
TRBJ1-2 | TRBD1 | TRBV7-8 | many | CASSSSRDSNYGYTF | TGTGCCAGCAGCTCTAGCCGGGACAGCAACTATGGCTACACCTTC
TRBJ2-5 | TRBD1 | TRBV20-1 | many | CSARPGQGHTETQYF | TGCAGTGCTCGGCCGGGACAGGGTCATACGGAGACCCAGTACTTC
TRBJ1-5 | TRBD1 | TRBV6-5 | few | CASSYGDRGPDVPNQPQHF | TGTGCCAGCAGTTACGGGGACAGGGGTCCAGACGTCCCTAATCAGCCCCAGCATTTT
TRBJ1-2 | NA | TRBV19 | NA | CASSIRLAGYTF | TGTGCCAGTAGTATACGACTAGCGGGCTACACCTTC
TRBJ2-5 | NA | TRBV7-9 | NA | CASSLGLGNTIYFGETQYF | NA
TRBJ2-7 | TRBD1 | TRBV6-5 | NA | CASSYDRGTGYEQHF | TGTGCCAGCAGTTACGATAGAGGGACAGGGTACGAGCAGCACTTC
TRBJ1-1 | TRBD1 | TRBV29-1 | NA | CSLDRGLNTEAFF | TGCAGTCTTGACAGGGGTCTGAACACTGAAGCTTTCTTT
TRBJ1-2 | TRBD1 | TRBV7-9 | NA | CASSLADRVQDYGYTF | TGTGCCAGCAGCTTAGCGGACAGGGTGCAAGACTATGGCTACACCTTC
TRBJ1-4 | NA | TRBV2 | NA | CASSEASAKLFF | TGTGCCAGCAGTGAAGCGTCGGCAAAACTGTTTTTT
TRBJ2-7 | NA | TRBV7-9 | many | CASSLDGFYEQYF | TGTGCCAGCAGCTTAGATGGATTTTACGAGCAGTACTTC